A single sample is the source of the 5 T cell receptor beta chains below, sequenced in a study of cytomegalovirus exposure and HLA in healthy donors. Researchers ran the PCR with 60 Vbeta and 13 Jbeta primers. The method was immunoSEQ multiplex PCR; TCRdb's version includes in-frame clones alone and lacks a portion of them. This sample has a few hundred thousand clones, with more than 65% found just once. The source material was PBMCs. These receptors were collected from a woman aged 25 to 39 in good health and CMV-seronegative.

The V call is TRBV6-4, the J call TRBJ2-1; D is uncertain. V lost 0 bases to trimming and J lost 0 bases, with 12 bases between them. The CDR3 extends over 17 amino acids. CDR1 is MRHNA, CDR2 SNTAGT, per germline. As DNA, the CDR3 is TGTGCCAGCAGTGACTCGGCGGCAACTTACTCCTACAATGAGCAGTTCTTC. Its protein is CASSDSAATYSYNEQFF.

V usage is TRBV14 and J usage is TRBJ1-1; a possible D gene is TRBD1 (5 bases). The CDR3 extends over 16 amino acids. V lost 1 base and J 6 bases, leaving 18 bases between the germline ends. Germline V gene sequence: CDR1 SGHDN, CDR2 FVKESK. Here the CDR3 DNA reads TGTGCCAGCAGCCAAGTAGGCACAGGACGGGTCCCTGAAGCTTTCTTT. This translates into CASSQVGTGRVPEAFF.

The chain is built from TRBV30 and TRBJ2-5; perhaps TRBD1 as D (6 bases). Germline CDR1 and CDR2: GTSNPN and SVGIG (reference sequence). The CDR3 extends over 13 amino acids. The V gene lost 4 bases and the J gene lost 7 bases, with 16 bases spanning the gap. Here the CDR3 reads CAWTAQGRVTQYF. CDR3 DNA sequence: TGTGCCTGGACCGCACAGGGACGGGTGACCCAGTACTTC.

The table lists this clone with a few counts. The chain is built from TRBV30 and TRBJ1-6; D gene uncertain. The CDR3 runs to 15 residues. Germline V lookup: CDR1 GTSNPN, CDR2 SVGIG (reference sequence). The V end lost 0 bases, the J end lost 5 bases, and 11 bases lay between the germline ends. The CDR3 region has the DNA TGTGCCTGGAGTGTAGACGGAGGACATAATTCACCCCTCCACTTT. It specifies CAWSVDGGHNSPLHF.

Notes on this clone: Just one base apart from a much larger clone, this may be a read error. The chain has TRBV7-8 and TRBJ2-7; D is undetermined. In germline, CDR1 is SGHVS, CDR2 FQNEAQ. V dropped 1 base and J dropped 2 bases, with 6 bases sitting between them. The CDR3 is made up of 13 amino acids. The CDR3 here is CASSLVQTYEQYF. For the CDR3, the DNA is TGTGCCAGCAGCTTAGTGCAGACCTACGAGCAGTACTTC.